Described below is a single T cell receptor (beta chain) sequence and its context. These data originate in a study of technical replicates of blood from several donors. Germline V lookup: CDR1 SGHDT, CDR2 YYEEEE. CDR3 length: 15 amino acids. V was clipped by 1 base and J by 3 bases; unmatched bases: 5. Only in-frame clones appear in the TCRdb table, and some are missing; sequencing was by immunoSEQ multiplex PCR. The data hold tens of thousands of clones, with 90% to 95% observed a single time. The receptor was isolated from a human donor in good health. Some clones in this sample may be carry-over from other donors' samples. The chain has TRBV5-6 and TRBJ2-7; 9 nucleotides align to TRBD2. Material: PBMCs. The DNA of the CDR3 is TGTGCCAGCAGCTTGTTAGGAGCGGGGGGCTACGAGCAGTACTTC. This sequence encodes CASSLLGAGGYEQYF.